The clone carrying this TCR beta chain was observed a handful of times. This record comes from a study of blood T cells in healthy people across ages. The V end lost 6 bases, the J end lost 1 base, and 17 bases lay between the germline ends. Germline CDR1 reads MNHNS; CDR2 reads SASEGT. This CDR3 contains 16 residues. Next came a second PCR, run for about 6 to 12 cycles, which used a sample-barcoded 5' primer along with a J-beta primer mix. Sequencing yielded, for each sample, at least 2.5 million paired-end reads carrying CDR3. A single record per CDR3 protein comes from TCRdb applying MiXCR to the 5' RACE reads. The table has approximately 800,000 distinct CDR3 sequences, approximately 25% seen once. The sample also formed part of further work on T cells of mothers and their children. In that study: Study donors consisted of three healthy Caucasian mothers and their six children.

The TCR sequence derives from a boy aged 5 to 17 in good health. The chain recombines TRBV6-1 with TRBJ2-3; a weak D match, TRBD2 (5 bases). The sample taken for sequencing was blood. CDR3 in DNA: TGTGCCAGCAGAGGCCCAGAGCGGATACGCACAGATACGCAGTATTTT. It specifies CASRGPERIRTDTQYF.